One and the same sample provided the 5 T cell receptor beta chains below, sequenced in a study of shared clonotypes between healthy human individuals. Assay used: immunoSEQ multiplex PCR; TCRdb lists only in-frame clones, some missing. There are about 2.5 million clones in the sample; roughly 90% occur only once, and about 0.36% lies in the top ten. The sequenced sample consisted of naive CD4+ T cells from PBMCs. Subset denoted: CD45RA+ positively selected. These receptors were obtained from a man aged 18-30 years in good health. Some clones in this sample may be carry-over from other donors' samples.

About this clone: The same CDR3 also results from other DNA sequences found in this sample. The DNA for the CDR3 is TGTGCCAGCAGTGAGCAGGGGCCGAACACCGGGGAGCTGTTTTTT. It encodes CASSEQGPNTGELFF. V is TRBV2 and J is TRBJ2-2; a possible D gene is TRBD1 (6 bases). V was cut by 3 bases and J by 0 bases, with 8 bases left in between. Germline V lookup: CDR1 SNHLY, CDR2 FYNNEI. CDR3 length: 15 residues.

The V gene is TRBV6-1, the J gene TRBJ1-3; D call uncertain. Germline-derived CDR1 and CDR2 are MNHNS and SASEGT. The CDR3 runs 17 residues. V dropped 0 bases and J dropped 0 bases, with 12 bases sitting between them. CDR3: CASSEASIGYSGNTIYF. In DNA, the CDR3 is TGTGCCAGCAGTGAAGCGTCTATCGGGTACTCTGGAAACACCATATATTTT.

The rearrangement joins TRBV4-2 to TRBJ2-1; D is unresolved. CDR3 length: 16 residues. V gave up 0 bases and J gave up 0 bases, with 9 bases separating them. Germline-derived CDR1 and CDR2 are LGHNA and YNFKEQ. The CDR3 region is CASSQESENSYNEQFF. In nucleotides, the CDR3 is TGTGCCAGCAGCCAAGAATCGGAGAACTCCTACAATGAGCAGTTCTTC.

V gene TRBV29-1 combines with J gene TRBJ2-7; 7 nucleotides align to TRBD2. V shed 1 base and J 2 bases; nucleotides not matched to a gene: 8. The CDR3 is made up of 15 amino acids. Germline loops: CDR1 SQVTM, CDR2 ANQGSEA. The CDR3 bases are TGCAGCGTTGAAGGGGCTCGCGGGAGAACCTACGAGCAGTACTTC. Protein sequence: CSVEGARGRTYEQYF.

V and J are TRBV7-2 and TRBJ1-1; TRBD1 is a possible D gene (6 bases). CDR1 and CDR2 (germline): SGHTA, FQGNSA. The length of the CDR3 is 15 residues. Trimming cost V 7 bases and J 1 base, with 16 bases left between them. In DNA, the CDR3 is TGTGCCAGCACCCTAGGGAGGGGGAGGAACACTGAAGCTTTCTTT. Its translation: CASTLGRGRNTEAFF.